This record concerns one T cell receptor beta chain sequence. As yet, its antigen is unknown. The sample originates from a study of T cell responses to AZD1222 COVID-19 vaccine. Using immunoSEQ multiplex PCR, the repertoire was profiled, and TCRdb retains in-frame clones only, with some absent. The profile covers 180,000 or so clones, with more than 75% appearing a single time and roughly 26% taken by the ten largest. Germline V CDR1 and CDR2: MDHEN, SYDVKM. The CDR3 has 13 amino acids. V was clipped by 0 bases and J by 3 bases, with 4 bases between them. Findings and limits, study-wide: Vaccine-associated CD4 TCRs spanned spike, dominant at 160-218 and 743-854. Females made up more of the donors, who were largely white British, and clonal diversity may have come out too low. Nearly half of the spike-specific TCRs reportedly recognize variant regions that carry no mutations. The study sampled repertoires only after the peak T cell response.

The source of this sequence is an adult who received the AZD1222 COVID-19 vaccine. The rearrangement uses TRBV28 and TRBJ2-3; D gene uncertain. Sequenced here: peripheral blood, sampled 28 days after the second AZD1222 dose. The CDR3 loop reads CASSLWSTDTQYF. CDR3 DNA sequence: TGTGCCAGCAGTTTATGGAGTACAGATACGCAGTATTTT.